The T cell receptor (beta chain) described here comes from a study of identical twins. Study results and caveats: In cord blood, abundant beta clonotypes had fewer insertions; memory showed no trend.

Germline V lookup: CDR1 KGHDR, CDR2 SFDVKD. CDR3 length: 16 residues. V gave up 4 bases and J gave up 7 bases; unmatched junction bases: 12. One entry per CDR3 protein results from TCRdb running MiXCR on the 5' RACE reads. In the table there are more than 350,000 distinct CDR3 sequences, approximately 8.8% of which are singletons. This clonotype was found a few times. The target antigen is unknown. This sequence originates from a woman in her 50s in good health. The chain has TRBV24-1 and TRBJ2-1; 7 bases map to TRBD1. The source material was naive T cells sorted from blood. CDR3 sequence (DNA): TGTGCCACCAGTGAGCCTAGACAGGGCCACGGGAATGAGCAGTTCTTC. Protein product: CATSEPRQGHGNEQFF.